Sequencing of this T cell receptor beta chain was carried out in a study of blood T cell repertoires in COVID-19. Study background: Material from acute and convalescent COVID-19 was sourced from the United States, Italy and Spain. T cells, B-cell-depleted T cells, or PBMCs supplied cDNA or gDNA.

This CDR3 is built from 14 residues. Germline-derived CDR1 and CDR2 are KGHSH and LQKENI. Trimming stripped 5 bases from V and 2 bases from J, with 9 bases between. Clones were sequenced by immunoSEQ multiplex PCR, and TCRdb holds only the in-frame ones, with some missing. The data show some 150,000 clones, around nine tenths seen once. The sequenced sample consisted of peripheral blood. The origin of this receptor is a woman aged 45-65 years with active or convalescent COVID-19. The genes are TRBV18 and TRBJ1-4, with unresolved D. Written as DNA, the CDR3 is TGTGCCAGCTCAAGGGAGATGACTAATGAAAAACTGTTTTTT. Its translation: CASSREMTNEKLFF.